What follows describes a single TCR beta chain. This same CDR3 is encoded by further DNA sequences in the sample. Methods used by the authors: Estimation of nucleated cell counts was performed using reference gene primer amplification. Some clones are missing from TCRdb's copy, which holds only in-frame ones; the method was immunoSEQ multiplex PCR. The V and J calls and clone size are taken from that table; D and trimming were inferred from the DNA. The data show roughly 99,000 clones, 80% to 85% seen once. The data are from a study of blood T cell repertoires in COVID-19. For the study at large: From T cells, B-cell-depleted T cells, or PBMCs came the material, which was cDNA or gDNA.

The germline CDR1 and CDR2 sequences are LGHNA and YSLEER. The length of the CDR3 is 15 residues. The V and J ends lost 0 bases and 0 bases respectively, with 6 bases between them. This TCR came from a human donor in a cohort sampled during active COVID-19. The source material was peripheral blood. The chain links TRBV4-3 to TRBJ2-1; TRBD2 is a possible D gene (6 bases). The CDR3 nucleotides are TGCGCCAGCAGCCAAGACGGGAGCTCCTACAATGAGCAGTTCTTC. It translates to CASSQDGSSYNEQFF.